Each of the 3 T cell receptor beta chains below was sequenced from the same sample in a study of OX40 agonist ivuxolimab in advanced cancers. Generated by immunoSEQ multiplex PCR, the TCRdb table keeps only in-frame clones and is missing some. The sample lists tens of thousands of clones; 80% to 90% were seen once. The material sequenced was CD4+ or CD8+ T cells sorted from blood, taken in a trial of the OX40 agonist ivuxolimab. The receptors here all came from an adult with an advanced solid tumor such as melanoma, head and neck, liver or kidney cancer.

The J gene is TRBJ2-2, the V gene TRBV28, with 10 nucleotides matching TRBD1. The ends lost 5 bases at V and 6 bases at J; junction bases unmatched: 6. This CDR3 has 15 amino acids. Germline CDR1 reads MDHEN; CDR2 reads SYDVKM. In DNA, the CDR3 is TGTGCCAGCAGTCGGGGACAGGGGATCGCCGGGGAGCTGTTTTTT. Translating gives CASSRGQGIAGELFF. The whole variable domain, filled in from reference TRBV28 and TRBJ2-2, reads DVKVTQSSRYLVKRTGEKVFLECVQDMDHENMFWYRQDPGLGLRLIYFSYDVKMKEKGDIPEGYSVSREKKERFSLILESASTNQTSMYLCASSRGQGIAGELFFGEGSRLTVL.

Written as DNA, the CDR3 is TGCGCCAGCAGCTTGGAGGAGGGGGCAATCGACGAGCAGTACTTC. This codes for CASSLEEGAIDEQYF. This chain links TRBV5-1 with TRBJ2-7; TRBD1 is a possible D gene (7 bases). V was clipped by 0 bases and J by 5 bases, with 15 bases between them. CDR1 SGHRS and CDR2 YFSETQ come from the germline V gene. The CDR3 contains 15 residues.

The CDR3 region is CASSYSGREDYGYTF. CDR3 DNA: TGTGCCAGCAGTTACTCGGGCAGGGAGGACTATGGCTACACCTTC. The chain employs TRBV6-5 and TRBJ1-2, with D perhaps TRBD1 (5 bases). The CDR3 contains 15 residues. V dropped 0 bases and J dropped 3 bases, with 11 bases sitting between them. Germline V lookup: CDR1 MNHEY, CDR2 SVGAGI.